These 9 T cell receptor beta chains were sequenced from one sample in a study of Ad26.COV2.S vaccination and SARS-CoV-2 variants. Some clones are missing from TCRdb's copy, which holds only in-frame ones; the method was immunoSEQ multiplex PCR. The table includes around 94,000 clones, roughly 75% detected once. The sample consisted of peripheral blood, taken after recovery from COVID-19. Receptor source: a human donor who had recovered from COVID-19.

V is TRBV11-3 and J is TRBJ2-3; a possible D gene is TRBD2 (6 bases). CDR1 and CDR2 from the germline V gene are SGHNT and YENEEA. The CDR3 contains 14 residues. The ends were cut back, 1 base at V and 4 bases at J, with 9 bases in the middle. The CDR3 here is CASSLGRGSDTQYF. In nucleotides, the CDR3 is TGTGCCAGCAGCTTAGGACGGGGGTCAGATACGCAGTATTTT.

CDR3 nucleotides: TGTGCCAGCAGCAAAGGGGGGCCAGTCTACGAGCAGTACTTC. Translating gives CASSKGGPVYEQYF. V usage is TRBV21-1 and J usage is TRBJ2-7; TRBD1 reflects the table's D call only, with no check against the DNA. TRBV21-1 is shown as a pseudogene. The CDR3 is made up of 14 amino acids.

This clone was counted a few times. The chain has TRBV19 and TRBJ2-2, with D tentatively TRBD1 (6 bases). Looked up from germline, CDR1 is LNHDA and CDR2 is SQIVND (reference sequence). V gave up 0 bases and J gave up 0 bases, with 14 bases separating them. CDR3 length equals 18 residues. As DNA, the CDR3 is TGTGCCAGTAGTATAGATCGAACCGGGACATCGAACACCGGGGAGCTGTTTTTT. Translated, it gives CASSIDRTGTSNTGELFF.

The chain joins TRBV28 to TRBJ1-5; D is unresolved. Trimming took off 2 bases at V and 4 bases at J, with 12 bases between the two ends. There are 15 residues in the CDR3. CDR1 is MDHEN and CDR2 is SYDVKM in the germline V gene. CDR3 region: CASSLEGPENQPQHF. CDR3 bases: TGTGCCAGCAGTTTAGAAGGTCCCGAGAATCAGCCCCAGCATTTT.

In this sample, this clone turned up once. The chain uses TRBV5-1 and TRBJ1-2; D not certain. Germline CDR1 and CDR2: SGHRS and YFSETQ. V was trimmed by 0 bases and J by 4 bases, leaving 10 bases between them. The CDR3 spans 14 residues. This chain's CDR3 is CASSLAESTYGYTF. The CDR3, as DNA: TGCGCCAGCAGCTTGGCGGAGTCAACCTATGGCTACACCTTC.

V is TRBV7-9 and J is TRBJ2-3; 11 bases fit TRBD2. CDR3 length: 15 amino acids. The germline gives CDR1 SEHNR, CDR2 FQNEAQ (reference sequence). J gave up 3 bases and V 5 bases, and 4 bases lay outside the gene matches. This CDR3 is CASSPGLAETDTQYF. Here the CDR3 DNA reads TGTGCCAGCAGCCCGGGACTAGCGGAAACAGATACGCAGTATTTT.

The gene calls are TRBV19 and TRBJ1-2; 9 positions match TRBD1. The germline CDR1 and CDR2 sequences are LNHDA and SQIVND (reference sequence). The CDR3 is 16 residues long. V trimming: 6 bases; J trimming: 5 bases; junction bases outside the gene matches: 13. The CDR3 DNA reads TGTGCCAGTAGGACGACAGGGGGACAGATTTTATATGGCTACACCTTC. As protein: CASRTTGGQILYGYTF.

The chain has TRBV18 and TRBJ2-3, with TRBD2 matching over 15 bases. This CDR3 has 17 amino acids. The germline CDR1 and CDR2 sequences are KGHSH and LQKENI. After removal of 4 bases from V and 5 bases from J, the junction contained 7 bases not matched to a gene. The CDR3 region has the DNA TGTGCCAGCTCACTCGGACTAGCGGGGGGGCGTCAAGATACGCAGTATTTT. Encoded protein: CASSLGLAGGRQDTQYF.

V gene TRBV30 combines with J gene TRBJ2-7, with D perhaps matching TRBD1 (6 bases). The CDR3 extends over 15 amino acids. V was shortened by 2 bases and J by 5 bases, with 19 bases between the two germline ends. Germline CDR1 is GTSNPN and CDR2 is SVGIG (reference sequence). CDR3 residues: CAWSYLAGAEDEQYF. The CDR3 bases are TGTGCCTGGAGTTATCTGGCAGGGGCGGAGGACGAGCAGTACTTC.